The source of this T cell receptor beta chain is a study of CD4 T cells in relation to SARS-CoV-2 and coronaviruses. Across the whole study: PBMCs were cultured with antigen for roughly 9 days before TCR beta sequencing. Study outcomes and limitations: No donor gave both pre-pandemic and post-infection samples. Crossreactive clones expanded significantly less to SARS-CoV-2 than monoreactive clones.

Using immunoSEQ multiplex PCR, the repertoire was profiled, and TCRdb retains in-frame clones only, with some absent. Here the sample spans some 40,000 clones, more than 70% being singletons. For roughly ten days, 10^5 sorted CD4+ cells grew with T cell-depleted PBMCs and CEF. Concerning this clone: As yet, its antigen is unknown.

Germline V lookup: CDR1 SGHVS, CDR2 FNYEAQ. This CDR3 region has 15 residues. V was clipped by 5 bases and J by 6 bases, with 16 bases between them. The sequencing sample was made of naive CD4+ T cells from PBMCs, cultured in vitro. Indicated subset: naive CD4+ T cells isolated by negative enrichment. This chain uses TRBV7-6 with TRBJ2-2; D is unclear. The source of this sequence is an adult with COVID-19. The CDR3 spells CASSISGGVSGELFF. In DNA, the CDR3 is TGTGCCAGCAGCATATCCGGTGGGGTATCCGGGGAGCTGTTTTTT.